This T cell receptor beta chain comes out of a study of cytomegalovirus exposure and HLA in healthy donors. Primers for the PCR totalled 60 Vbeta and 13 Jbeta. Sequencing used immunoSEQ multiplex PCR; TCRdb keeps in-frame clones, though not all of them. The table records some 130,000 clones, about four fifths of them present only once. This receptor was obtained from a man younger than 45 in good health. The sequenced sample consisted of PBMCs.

The CDR3 spells CASSQNRDLSNQPQHF. CDR3 nucleotides: TGCGCCAGCAGCCAAAATCGGGATCTTAGCAATCAGCCCCAGCATTTT. The chain recombines TRBV4-3 with TRBJ1-5; D is ambiguous. The CDR3 totals 16 residues. Germline V gives CDR1 LGHNA, CDR2 YSLEER. V was trimmed by 2 bases and J by 0 bases, leaving 11 bases between them.